Following are 19 T cell receptor beta chains from one sample sequenced in a study of OX40 agonist ivuxolimab in advanced cancers. The protocol was immunoSEQ multiplex PCR, while the TCRdb copy is restricted to in-frame clones and leaves out a portion. The sample lists about 48,000 clones, roughly nine tenths occurring once. This specimen consisted of CD4+ or CD8+ T cells sorted from blood, obtained in a trial of the OX40 agonist ivuxolimab. The origin of the receptors is an adult with an advanced solid tumor such as melanoma, head and neck, liver or kidney cancer.

V is TRBV7-2 and J is TRBJ2-1; a weak D match, TRBD2 (5 bases). V was trimmed by 2 bases and J by 0 bases, leaving 14 bases between them. Per germline, CDR1 SGHTA and CDR2 FQGNSA. This CDR3 contains 17 residues. The CDR3 reads CASSLISGGRSYNEQFF. The CDR3 DNA sequence: TGTGCCAGCAGCTTAATTTCCGGCGGGCGCTCCTACAATGAGCAGTTCTTC. Full variable domain (missing parts from reference TRBV7-2 and TRBJ2-1): GAGVSQSPSNKVTEKGKDVELRCDPISGHTALYWYRQSLGQGLEFLIYFQGNSAPDKSGLPSDRFSAERTGGSVSTLTIQRTQQEDSAVYLCASSLISGGRSYNEQFFGPGTRLTVL.

In this sample, this clone is medium-sized (0.01 to 0.1%). The CDR3 loop is CASTEAPRQDTQYF. In DNA, the CDR3 is TGTGCCAGCACAGAGGCCCCCCGCCAAGATACGCAGTATTTT. The genes are TRBV9 and TRBJ2-3; D unclear. This CDR3 spans 14 amino acids. Germline assignment: CDR1 SGDLS and CDR2 YYNGEE. Between the trimmed V and J ends, which lost 6 bases and 5 bases, there was a span of 16 bases.

As regards this clone: The junction differs from germline at one of its ends, possibly a read error. The genes are TRBV27 and TRBJ1-2; 7 positions match TRBD1. Looked up from germline, CDR1 is MNHEY and CDR2 is SMNVEV (reference sequence). The CDR3 is made up of 14 amino acids. This chain's CDR3 is CASSFQGQNSGYTF. The CDR3 DNA is TGTGCCAGCAGTTTTCAGGGACAGAACTCTGGCTACACCTTC.

The chain carries TRBV6-5 and TRBJ2-7; maybe TRBD1 (6 bases). The CDR3 length is 14 residues. The germline V gene encodes CDR1 MNHEY and CDR2 SVGAGI. V lost 4 bases, J lost 4 bases, and 14 bases lay in between. The CDR3 nucleotides are TGTGCCAGCAGTTTGCTACAGGGTTCATACGAGCAGTACTTC. Its translation: CASSLLQGSYEQYF.

This clone has just one count. The rearrangement links TRBV5-1 to TRBJ2-1; D unresolved. There are 13 residues in the CDR3. V lost 2 bases, J lost 7 bases, and 10 bases lay in between. The germline V gene has CDR1 SGHRS and CDR2 YFSETQ. CDR3 DNA sequence: TGCGCCAGCAGCTTCACCGGGTTTAATGAGCAGTTCTTC. It encodes CASSFTGFNEQFF. The full variable domain, rest sourced from reference TRBV5-1 and TRBJ2-1, is KAGVTQTPRYLIKTRGQQVTLSCSPISGHRSVSWYQQTPGQGLQFLFEYFSETQRNKGNFPGRFSGRQFSNSRSEMNVSTLELGDSALYLCASSFTGFNEQFFGPGTRLTVL.

DNA for the CDR3: TGTGCCAGCTCACCACCTCCAGGGCGGCGGGGGGAGACCCAGTACTTC. Residues: CASSPPPGRRGETQYF. This chain connects TRBV18 to TRBJ2-5, with 7 bases fitting TRBD2. The V gene end was trimmed by 0 bases and the J gene end by 5 bases; junction bases not matched to a gene: 9. The CDR3 contains 16 residues. Germline CDR1 is KGHSH and CDR2 is LQKENI. The full variable domain, its missing parts supplied by reference TRBV18 and TRBJ2-5, is NAGVMQNPRHLVRRRGQEARLRCSPMKGHSHVYWYRQLPEEGLKFMVYLQKENIIDESGMPKERFSAEFPKEGPSILRIQQVVRGDSAAYFCASSPPPGRRGETQYFGPGTRLLVL.

This chain joins TRBV7-9 and TRBJ2-5, with D perhaps TRBD1 (5 bases). This CDR3 region has 15 residues. CDR1 and CDR2 from the germline V gene are SEHNR and FQNEAQ (reference sequence). The V end was cut by 5 bases, the J end by 2 bases, with 15 bases between. CDR3 sequence: CASSPPGDRQETQYF. In DNA, the CDR3 is TGTGCCAGCAGCCCGCCCGGAGACAGACAAGAGACCCAGTACTTC.

The chain joins TRBV4-1 to TRBJ2-7, with a weak D call TRBD1 (5 bases). Between the trimmed V and J ends, which lost 5 bases and 2 bases, there was a span of 13 bases. Per the germline V gene, CDR1 is MGHRA and CDR2 is YSYEKL. This CDR3 contains 14 residues. The CDR3 protein is CASSVGDSPYEQYF. CDR3 bases: TGCGCCAGCAGCGTGGGTGACAGCCCCTACGAGCAGTACTTC.

The CDR3 DNA follows: TGTGCCAGCAGTCGGTCGACAGGGCCCACCGGGGAGCTGTTTTTT. Translated: CASSRSTGPTGELFF. The chain employs TRBV6-5 and TRBJ2-2; 7 bases are shared with TRBD1. The CDR3 length is 15 residues. Germline CDR1 is MNHEY and CDR2 is SVGAGI. Losses at the gene ends were 5 bases for V and 4 bases for J; bases not matched to a gene: 7.

The V gene is TRBV9, the J gene TRBJ1-2; 10 bases align to TRBD1. V trimming: 4 bases; J trimming: 5 bases; junction bases outside the gene matches: 5. The CDR3 sequence is 14 residues long. CDR1 SGDLS and CDR2 YYNGEE come from the germline V gene. The CDR3, as DNA: TGTGCCAGCAGCCCGGGACAGGGGCGATATGGCTACACCTTC. Its translation: CASSPGQGRYGYTF. The full variable domain, rest sourced from reference TRBV9 and TRBJ1-2, is DSGVTQTPKHLITATGQRVTLRCSPRSGDLSVYWYQQSLDQGLQFLIQYYNGEERAKGNILERFSAQQFPDLHSELNLSSLELGDSALYFCASSPGQGRYGYTFGSGTRLTVV.

V gene TRBV4-3 combines with J gene TRBJ2-1; no clear D. The CDR3 covers 15 residues. Trimming removed 1 base at V and 0 bases at J, with 7 bases between. Germline CDR1 and CDR2: LGHNA and YSLEER. The CDR3, as DNA: TGCGCCAGCAGCCAAGGACAAAGCTCCTACAATGAGCAGTTCTTC. It encodes CASSQGQSSYNEQFF.

The chain employs TRBV2 and TRBJ2-3, with 14 bases lining up with TRBD2. Germline CDR1 is SNHLY and CDR2 is FYNNEI. The CDR3 extends over 16 amino acids. V shed 5 bases, J shed 0 bases, and the junction held 1 base outside the gene matches. The CDR3 region is CASSRLAGGSTDTQYF. The CDR3 DNA is TGTGCCAGCAGTCGACTAGCGGGGGGGAGCACAGATACGCAGTATTTT. The variable domain in full, completed from reference TRBV2 and TRBJ2-3, reads EPEVTQTPSHQVTQMGQEVILRCVPISNHLYFYWYRQILGQKVEFLVSFYNNEISEKSEIFDDQFSVERPDGSNFTLKIRSTKLEDSAMYFCASSRLAGGSTDTQYFGPGTRLTVL.

The chain is built from TRBV5-4 and TRBJ2-5; 13 positions match TRBD2. The ends lost 4 bases at V and 8 bases at J; junction bases unmatched: 11. Germline V lookup: CDR1 SGHNT, CDR2 YYREEE (reference sequence). The CDR3 sequence is 16 residues long. DNA for the CDR3: TGTGCCAGCAGCAAAACTAGCGGGAGGGCCGTTTATACCCAGTACTTC. Its protein product is CASSKTSGRAVYTQYF.

The chain has TRBV27 and TRBJ1-5, with D perhaps matching TRBD1 (5 bases). Germline-derived CDR1 and CDR2 are MNHEY and SMNVEV (reference sequence). This CDR3 comprises 13 residues. V was cut by 2 bases and J by 8 bases, with 10 bases left in between. Here the CDR3 DNA reads TGTGCCAGCAGTTTAGGCAGGGTGGAGCCCCAGCATTTT. Translating it yields CASSLGRVEPQHF.

The chain employs TRBV6-4 and TRBJ2-2, with D possibly called TRBD1 or TRBD2 (5 bases each). Germline V gene data show CDR1 as MRHNA and CDR2 as SNTAGT. The V end was cut by 4 bases, the J end by 2 bases, with 11 bases between. CDR3 size: 15 residues. In nucleotides, the CDR3 is TGTGCCAGCAGTGGGGGGACGCAAAACACCGGGGAGCTGTTTTTT. Translation gives CASSGGTQNTGELFF.

This chain uses TRBV14 with TRBJ1-1; D not certain. The V end was cut by 6 bases, the J end by 4 bases, with 6 bases between. The CDR3 has 11 amino acids. Germline V CDR1 and CDR2: SGHDN, FVKESK. The DNA of the CDR3 is TGTGCCAGCAGGGGGTTCACTGAAGCTTTCTTT. This translates into CASRGFTEAFF.

The chain employs TRBV29-1 and TRBJ2-2; 7 nucleotides match TRBD2. Germline CDR1 is SQVTM and CDR2 is ANQGSEA. The V gene end was trimmed by 7 bases and the J gene end by 7 bases; junction bases not matched to a gene: 6. The CDR3 is 12 amino acids. Here the CDR3 reads CSALLAGGELFF. CDR3 bases: TGCAGCGCGCTATTAGCGGGCGGGGAGCTGTTTTTT.

This chain uses TRBV19 with TRBJ2-1, with D maybe TRBD2 (5 bases). The CDR3 has 12 residues. Trimming pared 9 bases from V and 9 bases from J, leaving 15 bases between. Germline assignment: CDR1 LNHDA and CDR2 SQIVND (reference sequence). The CDR3 DNA reads as TGTGCCAGCGTAGGCAATGAGGGTGAGCAGTTCTTC. Amino acids: CASVGNEGEQFF.

The chain employs TRBV29-1 and TRBJ2-5, with D tentatively TRBD2 (6 bases). V was clipped by 4 bases and J by 5 bases, with 14 bases between them. CDR1 and CDR2 (germline): SQVTM, ANQGSEA. The CDR3 has 13 residues. CDR3 protein: CSVVIGAGETQYF. The CDR3, as DNA: TGCAGCGTTGTTATAGGGGCGGGGGAGACCCAGTACTTC.